The source of this T cell receptor (beta chain) is a study of T cell responses to AZD1222 COVID-19 vaccine. Points from the study as a whole: Spike-specific TCR breadth and depth grew following two AZD1222 doses.

Generated by immunoSEQ multiplex PCR, the TCRdb table keeps only in-frame clones and is missing some. The sample records 90,000 to 100,000 clones, 88% being singletons. On this clone: Its antigen remains unknown.

Both about-4-week and about-12-week second-dose recipients were combined. Per the germline V gene, CDR1 is SGDLS and CDR2 is YYNGEE. CDR3 length: 14 residues. The V segment lost 7 bases and the J segment 5 bases; nucleotides outside the gene matches: 8. The sequencing here drew on peripheral blood, taken 28 days after the second AZD1222 dose. The sequence derives from an adult who received the AZD1222 COVID-19 vaccine. This chain connects TRBV9 to TRBJ2-3, with 9 bases identical to TRBD2. The CDR3 loop is CASGSGSGGDTQYF. In DNA, the CDR3 is TGTGCCAGCGGTAGCGGGAGCGGGGGAGATACGCAGTATTTT.